These T cell receptor beta chains were read from a single sample in a study of graft-versus-host responses after intestinal transplantation. Profiled with immunoSEQ multiplex PCR; TCRdb holds only in-frame clones, not every one. The sample includes tens of thousands of clones, roughly 89% of them seen just once. Sequences were derived from PBMCs, sampled roughly 120 days after intestinal transplantation. These receptors originate from a human patient who received an intestinal transplant, so some T cells may come from the graft donor. Each CDR3 is given with its conserved first and last residue. The D gene is left open where the match is weak. The listing skips clone size in some rows; elsewhere it reads once, few, many or a size class.

d_call: NA
j_call: TRBJ2-2
v_call: TRBV27
clone_size: NA
cdr3_aa: CASRDTNTGELFF
cdr3_nt: TGTGCCAGCAGGGACACGAACACCGGGGAGCTGTTTTTT

d_call: TRBD1
j_call: TRBJ2-1
v_call: TRBV5-1
clone_size: once
cdr3_aa: CASSLGPPGQGSYNEQFF
cdr3_nt: TGCGCCAGCAGCTTGGGTCCTCCGGGACAGGGTTCCTACAATGAGCAGTTCTTC

d_call: NA
j_call: TRBJ2-1
v_call: TRBV5-6
clone_size: NA
cdr3_aa: CASNPLGQGPTDEQFF
cdr3_nt: TGTGCCAGCAACCCTTTAGGGCAGGGGCCGACTGATGAGCAGTTCTTC

d_call: NA
j_call: TRBJ1-1
v_call: TRBV5-4
clone_size: NA
cdr3_aa: CASSLLAGQGNTEAFF
cdr3_nt: TGTGCCAGCAGCTTGTTGGCAGGGCAGGGGAACACTGAAGCTTTCTTT

d_call: TRBD1
j_call: TRBJ2-6
v_call: TRBV2
clone_size: NA
cdr3_aa: CASNPGTGQRSGANVLTF
cdr3_nt: TGTGCCAGCAACCCCGGGACAGGTCAACGCTCTGGGGCCAACGTCCTGACTTTC

d_call: NA
j_call: TRBJ2-1
v_call: TRBV6-6
clone_size: NA
cdr3_aa: CASSYGGVYNEQFF
cdr3_nt: TGTGCCAGCAGTTACGGCGGAGTTTACAATGAGCAGTTCTTC

d_call: NA
j_call: TRBJ2-7
v_call: TRBV28
clone_size: NA
cdr3_aa: CASKSAGSSYEQYF
cdr3_nt: TGTGCGAGCAAGTCGGCAGGGTCGTCCTACGAGCAGTACTTC

d_call: NA
j_call: TRBJ2-7
v_call: TRBV20-1
clone_size: NA
cdr3_aa: CSVRLSYEQYF
cdr3_nt: TGCAGTGTAAGGCTATCCTACGAGCAGTACTTC

d_call: NA
j_call: TRBJ2-1
v_call: TRBV19
clone_size: once
cdr3_aa: CASSIDLTPRDEQFF
cdr3_nt: TGTGCCAGTAGTATAGATCTCACGCCGAGGGATGAGCAGTTCTTC

d_call: TRBD1
j_call: TRBJ2-7
v_call: TRBV6-1
clone_size: NA
cdr3_aa: CASRSLRGLLDF
cdr3_nt: TGTGCCAGCAGATCCCTCAGGGGGCTTCTAGACTTC

d_call: TRBD1
j_call: TRBJ1-3
v_call: TRBV9
clone_size: NA
cdr3_aa: CASSPGTGDGNTIYF
cdr3_nt: TGTGCCAGCAGCCCAGGGACAGGGGACGGAAACACCATATATTTT

d_call: NA
j_call: TRBJ1-4
v_call: TRBV7-9
clone_size: NA
cdr3_aa: CASSWIEGTSEKLFF
cdr3_nt: TGTGCCAGCAGCTGGATTGAGGGTACGTCGGAAAAACTGTTTTTT

d_call: NA
j_call: TRBJ1-1
v_call: TRBV28
clone_size: NA
cdr3_aa: CASSLGPGGGTEAFF
cdr3_nt: TGTGCCAGCAGTTTGGGACCCGGAGGGGGCACTGAAGCTTTCTTT

d_call: TRBD1
j_call: TRBJ2-7
v_call: TRBV30
clone_size: NA
cdr3_aa: CAWRGQALPYEQYF
cdr3_nt: TGTGCCTGGAGGGGACAGGCGTTACCCTACGAGCAGTACTTC

d_call: NA
j_call: TRBJ2-7
v_call: TRBV7-2
clone_size: once
cdr3_aa: CASSPRRSLHEQYF
cdr3_nt: TGTGCCAGCAGCCCGCGGCGGTCTTTACACGAGCAGTACTTC

d_call: TRBD1
j_call: TRBJ1-5
v_call: TRBV4-1
clone_size: NA
cdr3_aa: CASSQEQGPPGQPQHF
cdr3_nt: TGCGCCAGCAGCCAAGAACAGGGGCCACCGGGTCAGCCCCAGCATTTT

d_call: NA
j_call: TRBJ1-1
v_call: TRBV5-1
clone_size: NA
cdr3_aa: CASSLFGEGNTEAFF
cdr3_nt: TGCGCCAGCAGCTTGTTTGGCGAGGGAAACACTGAAGCTTTCTTT

d_call: NA
j_call: TRBJ2-7
v_call: TRBV28
clone_size: NA
cdr3_aa: CASSLLPGEQYF
cdr3_nt: TGTGCCAGCAGCCTCCTCCCGGGGGAGCAGTACTTC

d_call: TRBD2
j_call: TRBJ2-7
v_call: TRBV9
clone_size: NA
cdr3_aa: CASSTGLAGGREQYF
cdr3_nt: TGTGCCAGCAGCACGGGACTAGCGGGAGGGCGGGAGCAGTACTTC

d_call: NA
j_call: TRBJ1-2
v_call: TRBV27
clone_size: NA
cdr3_aa: CASSSLGDYGYTF
cdr3_nt: TGTGCCAGCAGTTCCCTAGGGGACTATGGCTACACCTTC

d_call: TRBD2
j_call: TRBJ2-7
v_call: TRBV19
clone_size: NA
cdr3_aa: CASSIGTSGYEQYF
cdr3_nt: TGTGCCAGTAGTATTGGGACTAGCGGCTACGAGCAGTACTTC

d_call: TRBD2
j_call: TRBJ2-1
v_call: TRBV7-9
clone_size: NA
cdr3_aa: CASTLFGGSSYNEQFF
cdr3_nt: TGTGCGAGCACTCTTTTCGGCGGGAGTTCATACAATGAGCAGTTCTTC

d_call: TRBD1
j_call: TRBJ1-5
v_call: TRBV28
clone_size: NA
cdr3_aa: CATSGTGARNQPQHF
cdr3_nt: TGTGCCACCTCCGGAACAGGGGCTCGAAATCAGCCCCAGCATTTT

d_call: NA
j_call: TRBJ2-3
v_call: TRBV10-1
clone_size: NA
cdr3_aa: CASSGGPNGDTQYF
cdr3_nt: TGCGCCAGCAGTGGAGGCCCGAACGGCGATACGCAGTATTTT

d_call: TRBD2
j_call: TRBJ2-5
v_call: TRBV5-1
clone_size: NA
cdr3_aa: CASSVGTSAEETQYF
cdr3_nt: TGCGCCAGCAGCGTCGGGACTAGCGCTGAAGAGACCCAGTACTTC

d_call: TRBD1
j_call: TRBJ1-2
v_call: TRBV29-1
clone_size: NA
cdr3_aa: CSAVGQGANGYTF
cdr3_nt: TGCAGCGCTGTGGGACAGGGGGCAAATGGCTACACCTTC

d_call: TRBD1
j_call: TRBJ2-1
v_call: TRBV4-1
clone_size: NA
cdr3_aa: CASSQMGTGSGEQFF
cdr3_nt: TGCGCCAGCAGCCAAATGGGGACAGGGTCAGGTGAGCAGTTCTTC

d_call: TRBD2
j_call: TRBJ2-5
v_call: TRBV4-2
clone_size: NA
cdr3_aa: CASSQGSGGKETQYF
cdr3_nt: TGTGCCAGCAGCCAGGGGAGCGGGGGGAAAGAGACCCAGTACTTC

d_call: TRBD1
j_call: TRBJ2-2
v_call: TRBV27
clone_size: NA
cdr3_aa: CASSTGQGWAGELFF
cdr3_nt: TGTGCCAGCAGTACCGGACAGGGATGGGCCGGGGAGCTGTTTTTT

d_call: NA
j_call: TRBJ2-7
v_call: TRBV10-2
clone_size: once
cdr3_aa: CASSPLNEQYF
cdr3_nt: TGCGCCAGCAGTCCTCTGAACGAGCAGTACTTC

d_call: NA
j_call: TRBJ1-5
v_call: TRBV12-2
clone_size: NA
cdr3_aa: CARNGAQHF
cdr3_nt: TGTGCCAGGAATGGGGCCCAGCATTTT

d_call: TRBD1
j_call: TRBJ2-5
v_call: TRBV28
clone_size: NA
cdr3_aa: CASSLRGTGAGGAQYF
cdr3_nt: TGTGCCAGCAGTTTACGGGGGACAGGCGCGGGTGGGGCCCAGTACTTC

d_call: TRBD1
j_call: TRBJ1-5
v_call: TRBV15
clone_size: once
cdr3_aa: CATDHRGLIDQPQHF
cdr3_nt: TGTGCCACGGATCACAGGGGCTTGATAGATCAGCCCCAGCATTTT

d_call: TRBD2
j_call: TRBJ2-7
v_call: TRBV2
clone_size: NA
cdr3_aa: CASSGTSGRNYEQYF
cdr3_nt: TGTGCCAGCAGTGGGACTAGCGGGAGGAACTACGAGCAGTACTTC

d_call: NA
j_call: TRBJ1-3
v_call: TRBV19
clone_size: NA
cdr3_aa: CASKAEGRNTIYF
cdr3_nt: TGTGCCAGTAAGGCAGAGGGCCGAAACACCATATATTTT

d_call: TRBD1
j_call: TRBJ2-7
v_call: TRBV28
clone_size: NA
cdr3_aa: CASSQTRTGMTYEQYF
cdr3_nt: TGTGCCAGCAGTCAGACTCGGACAGGGATGACCTACGAGCAGTACTTC

d_call: NA
j_call: TRBJ2-5
v_call: TRBV7-9
clone_size: once
cdr3_aa: CASSAGFPQETQYF
cdr3_nt: TGTGCCAGCAGTGCCGGGTTCCCCCAAGAGACCCAGTACTTC

d_call: NA
j_call: TRBJ2-3
v_call: TRBV5-1
clone_size: NA
cdr3_aa: CASSLDGQGGSTDTQYF
cdr3_nt: TGCGCCAGCAGCTTGGATGGGCAAGGAGGTAGCACAGATACGCAGTATTTT

d_call: NA
j_call: TRBJ2-5
v_call: TRBV18
clone_size: few
cdr3_aa: CASSPSQETQYF
cdr3_nt: TGTGCCAGCTCACCATCCCAAGAGACCCAGTACTTC

d_call: TRBD1
j_call: TRBJ2-7
v_call: TRBV7-9
clone_size: NA
cdr3_aa: CASSLTGQGVWEQYF
cdr3_nt: TGTGCCAGCAGCTTAACAGGGCAGGGGGTATGGGAGCAGTACTTC

d_call: TRBD1
j_call: TRBJ1-4
v_call: TRBV5-1
clone_size: NA
cdr3_aa: CASRLFTGGREKLFF
cdr3_nt: TGCGCCAGCAGATTGTTTACAGGGGGCCGGGAAAAACTGTTTTTT

d_call: TRBD2
j_call: TRBJ2-3
v_call: TRBV11-2
clone_size: NA
cdr3_aa: CASSVRGDPLNTQYF
cdr3_nt: TGTGCCAGCAGCGTCCGGGGGGACCCCTTGAATACGCAGTATTTT

d_call: NA
j_call: TRBJ2-2
v_call: TRBV5-4
clone_size: NA
cdr3_aa: CASSLAGVAANTGELFF
cdr3_nt: TGTGCCAGCAGCTTGGCCGGGGTAGCGGCGAACACCGGGGAGCTGTTTTTT

d_call: NA
j_call: TRBJ2-1
v_call: TRBV5-1
clone_size: NA
cdr3_aa: CASSLGAVIGSYNEQFF
cdr3_nt: TGCGCCAGCAGCTTGGGGGCAGTCATCGGCTCCTACAATGAGCAGTTCTTC

d_call: NA
j_call: TRBJ2-5
v_call: TRBV5-1
clone_size: NA
cdr3_aa: CASNRGTAGVSETQYF
cdr3_nt: TGCGCCAGCAACCGGGGGACAGCGGGAGTCTCCGAGACCCAGTACTTC

d_call: TRBD2
j_call: TRBJ2-5
v_call: TRBV7-8
clone_size: once
cdr3_aa: CASSLNSGGGLETQYF
cdr3_nt: TGTGCCAGCAGCCTGAACTCCGGGGGGGGCCTTGAGACCCAGTACTTC

d_call: NA
j_call: TRBJ2-5
v_call: TRBV15
clone_size: NA
cdr3_aa: CATSGGTPGTQYF
cdr3_nt: TGTGCCACCAGCGGCGGGACCCCAGGGACCCAGTACTTC

d_call: NA
j_call: TRBJ2-7
v_call: TRBV10-3
clone_size: NA
cdr3_aa: CAISDPGTVDYEQYF
cdr3_nt: TGTGCCATCAGTGACCCCGGGACTGTCGACTACGAGCAGTACTTC

d_call: NA
j_call: TRBJ2-5
v_call: TRBV19
clone_size: NA
cdr3_aa: CASSIRDAYQETQYF
cdr3_nt: TGTGCCAGTAGTATCCGGGACGCGTATCAAGAGACCCAGTACTTC

d_call: NA
j_call: TRBJ1-5
v_call: TRBV27
clone_size: NA
cdr3_aa: CASSFGGGGDNQPQHF
cdr3_nt: TGTGCCAGCAGTTTCGGGGGGGGAGGAGACAATCAGCCCCAGCATTTT

d_call: TRBD1
j_call: TRBJ1-1
v_call: TRBV2
clone_size: NA
cdr3_aa: CASTTGTGNTEAFF
cdr3_nt: TGTGCCAGCACTACCGGGACAGGGAACACTGAAGCTTTCTTT